The sequence of this T cell receptor beta chain was determined in a study of blood T cell repertoires in COVID-19. Looking at the study overall: Samples came from the United States, Italy and Spain, spanning acute and convalescent COVID-19. PBMCs, B-cell-depleted T cells, or T cells provided the cDNA or gDNA that made up the material.

Original analysis: Reference gene primer amplification gave estimated nucleated cell counts. Clones were read by immunoSEQ multiplex PCR, and TCRdb kept only the in-frame ones, dropping some. The V and J calls and the clone size are those of that table, but D and trimming were determined from the DNA. The sample lists about 190,000 clones, around nine tenths occurring once. CDR3 size: 16 residues. Losses at the gene ends were 1 base for V and 7 bases for J; bases not matched to a gene: 12. Germline lookup yields CDR1 KGHSH and CDR2 LQKENI. This rearrangement joins TRBV18 to TRBJ1-2, with 7 nucleotides matching TRBD1. This TCR was sampled from a middle-aged woman who had recovered from COVID-19. Sequencing used peripheral blood. DNA for the CDR3: TGTGCCAGCTCACCACGGACCGGGACAGACGGGGGTGGCTACACCTTC. Its translation is CASSPRTGTDGGGYTF.